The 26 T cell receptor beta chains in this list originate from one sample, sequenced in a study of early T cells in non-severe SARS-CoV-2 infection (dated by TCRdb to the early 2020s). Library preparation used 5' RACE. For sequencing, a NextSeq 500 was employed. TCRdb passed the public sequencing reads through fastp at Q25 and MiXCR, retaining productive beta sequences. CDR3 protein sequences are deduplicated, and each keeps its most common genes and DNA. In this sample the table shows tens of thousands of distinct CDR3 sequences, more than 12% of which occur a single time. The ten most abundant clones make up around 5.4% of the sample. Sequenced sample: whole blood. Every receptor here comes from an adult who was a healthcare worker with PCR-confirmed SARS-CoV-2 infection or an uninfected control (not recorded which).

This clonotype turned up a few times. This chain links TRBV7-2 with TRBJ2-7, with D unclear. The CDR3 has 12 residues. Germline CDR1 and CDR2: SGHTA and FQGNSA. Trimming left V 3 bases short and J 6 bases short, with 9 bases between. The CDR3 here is CASSLSAGEQYF. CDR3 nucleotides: TGTGCCAGCAGCTTGAGTGCTGGCGAGCAGTACTTC.

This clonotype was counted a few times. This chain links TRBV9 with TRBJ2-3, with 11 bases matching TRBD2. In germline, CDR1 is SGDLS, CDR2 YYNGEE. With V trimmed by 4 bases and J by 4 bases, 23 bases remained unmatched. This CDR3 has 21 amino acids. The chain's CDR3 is CASSLPRGRLAGRGAPDTQYF. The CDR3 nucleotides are TGTGCCAGCAGCCTCCCCAGGGGGCGACTAGCGGGAAGAGGGGCCCCAGATACGCAGTATTTT.

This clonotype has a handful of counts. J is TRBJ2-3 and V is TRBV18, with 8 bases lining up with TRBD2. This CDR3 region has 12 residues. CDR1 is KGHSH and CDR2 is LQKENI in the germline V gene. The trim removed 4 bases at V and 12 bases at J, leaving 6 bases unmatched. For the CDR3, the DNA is TGTGCCAGCTCACTGAGGGGACTAGTACAGTATTTT. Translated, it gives CASSLRGLVQYF. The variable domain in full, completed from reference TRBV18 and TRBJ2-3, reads NAGVMQNPRHLVRRRGQEARLRCSPMKGHSHVYWYRQLPEEGLKFMVYLQKENIIDESGMPKERFSAEFPKEGPSILRIQQVVRGDSAAYFCASSLRGLVQYFGPGTRLTVL.

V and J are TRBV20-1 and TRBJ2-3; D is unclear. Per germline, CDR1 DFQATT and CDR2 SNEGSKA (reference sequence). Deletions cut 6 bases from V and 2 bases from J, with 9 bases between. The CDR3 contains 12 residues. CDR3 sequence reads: CSATTATDTQYF. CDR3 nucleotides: TGCAGTGCCACGACTGCCACAGATACGCAGTATTTT.

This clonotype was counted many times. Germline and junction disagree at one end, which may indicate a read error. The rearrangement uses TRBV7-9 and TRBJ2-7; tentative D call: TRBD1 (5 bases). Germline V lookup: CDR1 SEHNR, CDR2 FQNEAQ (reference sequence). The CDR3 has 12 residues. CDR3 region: CASSLEGRPHGF. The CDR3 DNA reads TGTGCCAGCAGCTTAGAGGGGCGGCCGCACGGCTTC.

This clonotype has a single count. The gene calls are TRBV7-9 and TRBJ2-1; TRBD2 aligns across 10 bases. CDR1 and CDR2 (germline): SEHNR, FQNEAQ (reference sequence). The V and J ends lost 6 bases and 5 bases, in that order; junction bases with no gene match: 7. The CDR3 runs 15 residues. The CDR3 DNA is TGTGCCAGCAGTAGGGCTAGCGGGGGTAACAATGAGCAGTTCTTC. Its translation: CASSRASGGNNEQFF.

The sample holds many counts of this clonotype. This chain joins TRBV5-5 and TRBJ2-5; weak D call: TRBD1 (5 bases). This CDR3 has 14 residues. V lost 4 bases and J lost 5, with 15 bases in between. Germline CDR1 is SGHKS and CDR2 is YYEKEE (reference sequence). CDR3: CASSARWKGETQYF. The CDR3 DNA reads TGTGCCAGCAGCGCGCGATGGAAGGGGGAGACCCAGTACTTC.

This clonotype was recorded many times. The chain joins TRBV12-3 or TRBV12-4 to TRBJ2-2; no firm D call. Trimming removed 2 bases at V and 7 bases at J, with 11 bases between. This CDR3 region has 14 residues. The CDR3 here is CASSLMSSGGELFF. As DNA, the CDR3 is TGTGCCAGCAGTTTAATGTCTTCGGGCGGGGAGCTGTTTTTT.

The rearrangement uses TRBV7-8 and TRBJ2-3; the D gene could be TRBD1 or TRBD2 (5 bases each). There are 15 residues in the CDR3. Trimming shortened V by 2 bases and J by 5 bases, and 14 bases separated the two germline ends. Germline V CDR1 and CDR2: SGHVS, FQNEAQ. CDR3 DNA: TGTGCCAGCAGCTTAATAGTTTGGGGGAAAGATACGCAGTATTTT. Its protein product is CASSLIVWGKDTQYF.

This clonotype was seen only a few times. Here the CDR3 reads CASSQTNANTGELFF. CDR3 sequence (DNA): TGTGCCAGCAGCCAAACCAACGCGAACACCGGGGAGCTGTTTTTT. This chain connects TRBV3-1 to TRBJ2-2; D is unclear. V lost 2 bases and J lost 0, with 7 bases in between. CDR1 is LGHDT, CDR2 YNNKEL, per germline (reference sequence). This CDR3 is built from 15 residues.

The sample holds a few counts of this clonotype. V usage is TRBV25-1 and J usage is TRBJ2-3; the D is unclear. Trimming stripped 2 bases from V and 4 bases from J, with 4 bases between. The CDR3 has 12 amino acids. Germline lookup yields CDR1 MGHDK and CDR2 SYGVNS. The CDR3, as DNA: TGTGCCAGCAGTGAAGGTCCAGATACGCAGTATTTT. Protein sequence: CASSEGPDTQYF.

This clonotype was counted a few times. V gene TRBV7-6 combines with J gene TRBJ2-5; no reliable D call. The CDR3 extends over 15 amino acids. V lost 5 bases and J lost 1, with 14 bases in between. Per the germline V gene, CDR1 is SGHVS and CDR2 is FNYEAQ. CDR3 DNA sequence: TGTGCCAGCAGCCTTTGGGCTAAATCCCAAGAGACCCAGTACTTC. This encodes CASSLWAKSQETQYF. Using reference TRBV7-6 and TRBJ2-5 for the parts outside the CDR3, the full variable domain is GAGVSQSPRYKVTKRGQDVALRCDPISGHVSLYWYRQALGQGPEFLTYFNYEAQQDKSGLPNDRFSAERPEGSISTLTIQRTEQRDSAMYRCASSLWAKSQETQYFGPGTRLLVL.

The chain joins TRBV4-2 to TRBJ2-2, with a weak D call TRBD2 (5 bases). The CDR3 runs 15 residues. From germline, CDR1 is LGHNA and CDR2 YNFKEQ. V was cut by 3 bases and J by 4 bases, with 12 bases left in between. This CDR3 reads CASSHTRAPTGELFF. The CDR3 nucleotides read TGTGCCAGCAGCCATACTAGAGCCCCCACCGGGGAGCTGTTTTTT.

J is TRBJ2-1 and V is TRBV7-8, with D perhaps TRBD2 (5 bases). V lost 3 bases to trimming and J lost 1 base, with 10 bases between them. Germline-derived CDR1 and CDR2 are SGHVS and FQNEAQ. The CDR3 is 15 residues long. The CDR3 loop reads CASSLFRGSYNEQFF. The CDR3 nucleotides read TGTGCCAGCAGCTTGTTTCGAGGGTCCTACAATGAGCAGTTCTTC. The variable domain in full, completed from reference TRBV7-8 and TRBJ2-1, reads GAGVSQSPRYKVAKRGQDVALRCDPISGHVSLFWYQQALGQGPEFLTYFQNEAQLDKSGLPSDRFFAERPEGSVSTLKIQRTQQEDSAVYLCASSLFRGSYNEQFFGPGTRLTVL.

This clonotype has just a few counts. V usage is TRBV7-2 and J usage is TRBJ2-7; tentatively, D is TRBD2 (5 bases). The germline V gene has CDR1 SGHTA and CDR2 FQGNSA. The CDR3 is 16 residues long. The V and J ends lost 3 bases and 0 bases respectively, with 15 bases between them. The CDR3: CASSLWALVSSYEQYF. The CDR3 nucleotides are TGTGCCAGCAGCTTGTGGGCACTAGTTTCCTCCTACGAGCAGTACTTC.

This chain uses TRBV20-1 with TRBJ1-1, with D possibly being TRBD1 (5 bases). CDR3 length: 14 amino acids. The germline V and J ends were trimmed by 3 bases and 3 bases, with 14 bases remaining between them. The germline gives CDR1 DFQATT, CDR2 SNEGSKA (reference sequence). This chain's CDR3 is CSARDRNRYTEAFF. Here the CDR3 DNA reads TGCAGTGCTAGGGACCGCAACAGGTACACTGAAGCTTTCTTT.

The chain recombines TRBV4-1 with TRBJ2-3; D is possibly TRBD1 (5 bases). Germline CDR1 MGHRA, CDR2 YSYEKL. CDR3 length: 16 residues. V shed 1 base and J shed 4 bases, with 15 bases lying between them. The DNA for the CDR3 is TGCGCCAGCAGCCAAGGGGTATTAGGGGTCGCAGATACGCAGTATTTT. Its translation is CASSQGVLGVADTQYF.

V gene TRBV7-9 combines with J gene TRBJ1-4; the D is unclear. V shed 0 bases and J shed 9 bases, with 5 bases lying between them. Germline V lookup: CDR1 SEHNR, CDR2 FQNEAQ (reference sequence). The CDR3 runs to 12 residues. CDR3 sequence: CASSLAPQKLFF. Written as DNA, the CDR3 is TGTGCCAGCAGCTTAGCGCCCCAAAAACTGTTTTTT.

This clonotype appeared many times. The CDR3 nucleotides are TGCGCCAGCAGTGTCTCCTGGGGTACAGATACGCAGTATTTT. Its translation: CASSVSWGTDTQYF. The J gene is TRBJ2-3, the V gene TRBV5-1; D remains unclear. V was clipped by 5 bases and J by 3 bases, with 13 bases between them. The CDR3 runs to 14 residues. CDR1 and CDR2 from the germline V gene are SGHRS and YFSETQ. The full variable domain, its missing parts supplied by reference TRBV5-1 and TRBJ2-3, is KAGVTQTPRYLIKTRGQQVTLSCSPISGHRSVSWYQQTPGQGLQFLFEYFSETQRNKGNFPGRFSGRQFSNSRSEMNVSTLELGDSALYLCASSVSWGTDTQYFGPGTRLTVL.

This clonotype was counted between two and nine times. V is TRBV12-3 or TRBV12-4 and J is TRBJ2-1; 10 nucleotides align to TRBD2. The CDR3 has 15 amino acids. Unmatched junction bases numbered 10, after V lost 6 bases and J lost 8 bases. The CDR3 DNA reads TGTGCCAGCAGCCCCCCCAGCGGGAGGGTCCATGAGCAGTTCTTC. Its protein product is CASSPPSGRVHEQFF.

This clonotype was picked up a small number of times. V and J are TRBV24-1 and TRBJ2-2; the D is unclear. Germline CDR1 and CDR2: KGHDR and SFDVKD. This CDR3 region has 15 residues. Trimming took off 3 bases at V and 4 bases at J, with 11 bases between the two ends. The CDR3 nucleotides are TGTGCCACCAGTGATCCGACAATTCTCACCGGGGAGCTGTTTTTT. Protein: CATSDPTILTGELFF.

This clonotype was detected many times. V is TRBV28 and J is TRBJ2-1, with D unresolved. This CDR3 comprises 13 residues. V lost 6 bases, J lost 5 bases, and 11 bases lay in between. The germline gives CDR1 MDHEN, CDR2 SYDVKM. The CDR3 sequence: CASRTGPHNEQFF. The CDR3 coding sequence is TGTGCCAGCAGGACGGGCCCCCACAATGAGCAGTTCTTC.

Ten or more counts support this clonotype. CDR3 amino acids: CASSALATGDTQYF. The CDR3 DNA sequence: TGTGCCAGCAGCGCCCTAGCGACCGGGGATACGCAGTATTTT. V and J are TRBV9 and TRBJ2-3, with D perhaps TRBD2 (6 bases). This CDR3 has 14 residues. CDR1 and CDR2 from the germline V gene are SGDLS and YYNGEE. V lost 3 bases, J lost 6 bases, and 14 bases lay in between.

This chain's CDR3 is CAISDTQSSQETQYF. The DNA for the CDR3 is TGTGCCATCAGTGATACGCAGAGTTCTCAAGAGACCCAGTACTTC. This chain uses TRBV10-3 with TRBJ2-5; D call uncertain. Germline V gives CDR1 ENHRY, CDR2 SYGVKD. V shed 3 bases and J shed 2 bases, with 13 bases lying between them. The length of the CDR3 is 15 residues.

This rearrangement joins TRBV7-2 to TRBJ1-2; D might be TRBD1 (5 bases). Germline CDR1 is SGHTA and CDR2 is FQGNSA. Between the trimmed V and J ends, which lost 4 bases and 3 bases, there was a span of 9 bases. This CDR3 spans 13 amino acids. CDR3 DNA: TGTGCCAGCAGCTCACAGGACTACTATGGCTACACCTTC. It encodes CASSSQDYYGYTF.

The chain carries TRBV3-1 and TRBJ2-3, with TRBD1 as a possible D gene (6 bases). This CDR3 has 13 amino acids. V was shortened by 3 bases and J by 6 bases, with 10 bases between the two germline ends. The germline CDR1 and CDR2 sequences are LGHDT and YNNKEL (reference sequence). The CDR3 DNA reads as TGTGCCAGCAGCCATTTGACAGGCGATACGCAGTATTTT. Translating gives CASSHLTGDTQYF.